This TCR beta chain was recorded in a study of T cells in localized non-small cell lung cancer. The germline V and J ends were trimmed by 3 bases and 10 bases, with 20 bases remaining between them. The CDR3 runs to 16 residues. Germline CDR1 is SGHKS and CDR2 is YYEKEE (reference sequence). Some clones are missing from TCRdb's copy, which holds only in-frame ones; the method was immunoSEQ multiplex PCR. The sample records 45,000 to 70,000 clones, approximately 90% being singletons. Findings and caveats of the study: Exceeding tumor, uninvolved adjacent lung had the highest T cell clonality. Only one tumor region went through sequencing, so heterogeneity may still be there.

Notes on this clone: The antigen is undetermined.

The sequencing used peripheral blood, collected before any cancer treatment. This clonotype originated in a woman between 35 and 70 years old with stage I lung adenocarcinoma. The chain joins TRBV5-5 to TRBJ1-6, with D perhaps matching TRBD1 (6 bases). Here the CDR3 DNA reads TGTGCCAGCAGCTCGACTCTGGGGGCGATGAGCTCACCCCTCCACTTT. It yields the protein CASSSTLGAMSSPLHF.